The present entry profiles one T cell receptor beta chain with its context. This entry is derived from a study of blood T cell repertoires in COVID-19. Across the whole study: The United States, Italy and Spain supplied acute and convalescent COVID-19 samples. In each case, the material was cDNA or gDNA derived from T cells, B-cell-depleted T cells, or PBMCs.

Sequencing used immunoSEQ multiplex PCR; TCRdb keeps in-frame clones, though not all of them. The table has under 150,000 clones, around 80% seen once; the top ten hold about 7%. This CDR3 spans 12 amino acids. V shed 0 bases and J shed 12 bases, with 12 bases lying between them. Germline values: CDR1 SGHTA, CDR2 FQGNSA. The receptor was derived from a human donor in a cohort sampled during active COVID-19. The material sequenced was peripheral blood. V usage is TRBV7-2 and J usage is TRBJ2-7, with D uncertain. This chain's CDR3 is CASSLALTYVYF. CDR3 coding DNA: TGTGCCAGCAGCTTAGCGCTGACATACGTGTACTTC.